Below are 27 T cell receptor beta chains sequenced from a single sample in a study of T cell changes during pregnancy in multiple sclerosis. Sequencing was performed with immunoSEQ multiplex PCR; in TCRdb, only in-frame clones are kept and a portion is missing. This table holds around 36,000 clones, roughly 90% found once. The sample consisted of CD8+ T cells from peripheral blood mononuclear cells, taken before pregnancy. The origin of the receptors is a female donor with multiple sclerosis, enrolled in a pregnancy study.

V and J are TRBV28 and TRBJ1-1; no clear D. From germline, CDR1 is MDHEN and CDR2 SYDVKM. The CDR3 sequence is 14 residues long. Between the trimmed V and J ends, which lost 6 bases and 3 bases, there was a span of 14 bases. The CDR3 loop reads CASRPPGVYTEAFF. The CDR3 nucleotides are TGTGCCAGCAGACCCCCCGGGGTTTACACTGAAGCTTTCTTT.

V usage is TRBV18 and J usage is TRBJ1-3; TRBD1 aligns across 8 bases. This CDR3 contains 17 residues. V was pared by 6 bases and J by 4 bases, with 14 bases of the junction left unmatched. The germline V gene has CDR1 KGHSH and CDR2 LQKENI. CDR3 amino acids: CASSPGGQDEWGNTIYF. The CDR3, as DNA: TGTGCCAGCTCGCCAGGGGGACAGGACGAGTGGGGAAACACCATATATTTT. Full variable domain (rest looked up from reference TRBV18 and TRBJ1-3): NAGVMQNPRHLVRRRGQEARLRCSPMKGHSHVYWYRQLPEEGLKFMVYLQKENIIDESGMPKERFSAEFPKEGPSILRIQQVVRGDSAAYFCASSPGGQDEWGNTIYFGEGSWLTVV.

The CDR3 DNA is TGTGCCAGCAGCTTCCGGGACAAATCCTACGAGCAGTACTTC. Amino acid sequence: CASSFRDKSYEQYF. The V call is TRBV13, the J call TRBJ2-7; maybe TRBD1 (6 bases). This CDR3 is 14 amino acids long. V shed 3 bases and J shed 1 base, with 10 bases lying between them. CDR1 and CDR2 from the germline V gene are PRHDT and FYEKMQ (reference sequence).

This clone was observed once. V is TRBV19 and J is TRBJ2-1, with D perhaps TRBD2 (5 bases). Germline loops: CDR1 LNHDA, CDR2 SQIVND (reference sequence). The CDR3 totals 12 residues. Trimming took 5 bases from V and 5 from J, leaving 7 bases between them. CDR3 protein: CASSLANNEQFF. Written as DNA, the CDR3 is TGTGCCAGTAGTCTAGCCAACAATGAGCAGTTCTTC.

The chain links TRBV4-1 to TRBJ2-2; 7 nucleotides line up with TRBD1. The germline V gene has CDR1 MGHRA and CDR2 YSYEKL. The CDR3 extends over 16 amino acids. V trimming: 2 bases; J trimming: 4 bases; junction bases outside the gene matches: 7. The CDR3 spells CASSQRGEGATGELFF. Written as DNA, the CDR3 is TGCGCCAGCAGCCAAAGGGGAGAGGGGGCCACCGGGGAGCTGTTTTTT.

CDR3 sequence reads: CASSFPPSGSAVGNTGELFF. The CDR3 DNA is TGTGCCAGCAGTTTCCCCCCTAGCGGGAGCGCCGTAGGGAACACCGGGGAGCTGTTTTTT. The V and J genes are TRBV28 and TRBJ2-2, with TRBD2 identical over 10 bases. Germline CDR1 MDHEN, CDR2 SYDVKM. Trimming removed 3 bases from V and 1 base from J; junction bases left unmatched: 14. The CDR3 length is 20 residues.

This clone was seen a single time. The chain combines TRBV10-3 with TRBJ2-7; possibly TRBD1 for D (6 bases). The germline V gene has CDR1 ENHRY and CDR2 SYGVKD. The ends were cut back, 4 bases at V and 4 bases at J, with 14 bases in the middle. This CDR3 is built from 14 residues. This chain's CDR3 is CAISGEGVGYEQYF. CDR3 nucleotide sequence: TGTGCCATCAGTGGTGAGGGGGTGGGGTACGAGCAGTACTTC.

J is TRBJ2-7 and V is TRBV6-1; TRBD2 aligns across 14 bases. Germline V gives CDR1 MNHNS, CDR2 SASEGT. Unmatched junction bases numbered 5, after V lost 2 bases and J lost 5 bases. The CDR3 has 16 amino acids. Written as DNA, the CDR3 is TGTGCCAGCAGTGAACCGGGACTAGCGGGAGTCGACGAGCAGTACTTC. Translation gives CASSEPGLAGVDEQYF.

The CDR3 sequence: CAASPGQVTYEQYF. The CDR3 region has the DNA TGTGCCGCAAGCCCGGGACAGGTAACCTACGAGCAGTACTTC. The genes are TRBV28 and TRBJ2-7, with 8 bases that match TRBD1. V lost 11 bases, J lost 2 bases, and 11 bases stayed unmatched. This CDR3 region has 14 residues. The germline gives CDR1 MDHEN, CDR2 SYDVKM.

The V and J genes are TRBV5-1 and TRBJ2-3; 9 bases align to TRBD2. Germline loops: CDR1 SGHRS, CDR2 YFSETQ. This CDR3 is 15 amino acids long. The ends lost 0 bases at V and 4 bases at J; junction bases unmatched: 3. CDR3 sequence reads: CASSLVSGSPDTQYF. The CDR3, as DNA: TGCGCCAGCAGCTTGGTTAGCGGGAGCCCAGATACGCAGTATTTT. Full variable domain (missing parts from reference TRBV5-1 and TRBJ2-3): KAGVTQTPRYLIKTRGQQVTLSCSPISGHRSVSWYQQTPGQGLQFLFEYFSETQRNKGNFPGRFSGRQFSNSRSEMNVSTLELGDSALYLCASSLVSGSPDTQYFGPGTRLTVL.

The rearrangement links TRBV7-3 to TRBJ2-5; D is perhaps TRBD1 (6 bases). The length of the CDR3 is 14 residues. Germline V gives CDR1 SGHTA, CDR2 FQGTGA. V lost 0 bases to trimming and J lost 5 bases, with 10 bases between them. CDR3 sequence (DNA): TGTGCCAGCAGCTTAACGGGGGCTGAGGAGACCCAGTACTTC. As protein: CASSLTGAEETQYF.

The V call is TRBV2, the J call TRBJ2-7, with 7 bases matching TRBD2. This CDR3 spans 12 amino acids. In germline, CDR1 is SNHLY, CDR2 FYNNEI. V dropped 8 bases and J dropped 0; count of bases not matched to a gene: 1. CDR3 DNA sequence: TGTGCCAGCTGGACTAGCTCCTACGAGCAGTACTTC. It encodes CASWTSSYEQYF. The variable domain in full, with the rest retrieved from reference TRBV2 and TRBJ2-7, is EPEVTQTPSHQVTQMGQEVILRCVPISNHLYFYWYRQILGQKVEFLVSFYNNEISEKSEIFDDQFSVERPDGSNFTLKIRSTKLEDSAMYFCASWTSSYEQYFGPGTRLTVT.

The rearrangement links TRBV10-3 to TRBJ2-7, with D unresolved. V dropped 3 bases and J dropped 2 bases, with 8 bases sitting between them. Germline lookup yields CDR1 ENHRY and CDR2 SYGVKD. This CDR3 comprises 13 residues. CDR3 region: CAISDGAAYEQYF. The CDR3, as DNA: TGTGCCATCAGTGACGGCGCGGCCTACGAGCAGTACTTC.

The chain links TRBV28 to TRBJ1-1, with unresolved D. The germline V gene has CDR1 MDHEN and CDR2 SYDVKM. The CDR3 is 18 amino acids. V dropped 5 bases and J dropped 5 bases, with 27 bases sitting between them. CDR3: CASSLPEGGAGISTEAFF. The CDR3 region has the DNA TGTGCCAGCAGTCTCCCGGAGGGTGGAGCAGGAATTTCGACTGAAGCTTTCTTT.

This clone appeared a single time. As DNA, the CDR3 is TGTGCCAGCAGAAGACCGGGGACAGGGCCCGCCGGGGAGCTGTTTTTT. Translation: CASRRPGTGPAGELFF. This chain joins TRBV27 and TRBJ2-2; the match to TRBD1 covers 9 bases. This CDR3 is 16 amino acids long. J lost 6 bases, V lost 6 bases, and 11 bases had no gene match. Germline V CDR1 and CDR2: MNHEY, SMNVEV (reference sequence).

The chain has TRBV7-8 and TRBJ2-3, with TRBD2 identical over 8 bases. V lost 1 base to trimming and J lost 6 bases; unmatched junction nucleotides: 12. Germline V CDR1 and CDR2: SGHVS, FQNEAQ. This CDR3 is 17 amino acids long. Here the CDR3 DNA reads TGTGCCAGCAGCTTAGGCCTCTCCGCGGGAGGTTCCGATACGCAGTATTTT. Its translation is CASSLGLSAGGSDTQYF.

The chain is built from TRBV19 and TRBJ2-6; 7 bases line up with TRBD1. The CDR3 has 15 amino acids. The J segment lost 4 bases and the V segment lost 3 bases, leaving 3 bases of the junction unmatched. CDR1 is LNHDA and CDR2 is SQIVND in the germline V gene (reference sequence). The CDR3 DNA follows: TGTGCCAGTAGTATGACAGGGAACGGGGCCAACGTCCTGACTTTC. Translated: CASSMTGNGANVLTF.

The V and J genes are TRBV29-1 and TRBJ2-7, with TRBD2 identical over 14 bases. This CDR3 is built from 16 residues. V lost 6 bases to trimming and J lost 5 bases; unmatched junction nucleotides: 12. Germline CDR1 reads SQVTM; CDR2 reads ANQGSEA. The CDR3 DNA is TGCAGCGTCCGCGGACTAGCGGGAGGAATCAGCGACGAGCAGTACTTC. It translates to CSVRGLAGGISDEQYF.

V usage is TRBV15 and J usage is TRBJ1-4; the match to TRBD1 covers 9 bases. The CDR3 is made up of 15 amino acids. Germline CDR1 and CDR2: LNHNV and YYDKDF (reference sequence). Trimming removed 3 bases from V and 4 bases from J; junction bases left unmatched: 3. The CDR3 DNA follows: TGTGCCACCAGCAGGACAGGGGGTCTTAATGAAAAACTGTTTTTT. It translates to CATSRTGGLNEKLFF.

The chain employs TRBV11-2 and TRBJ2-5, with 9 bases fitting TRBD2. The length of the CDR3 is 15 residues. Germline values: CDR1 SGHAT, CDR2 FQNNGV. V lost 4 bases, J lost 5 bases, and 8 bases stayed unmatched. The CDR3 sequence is CASSSGLADLETQYF. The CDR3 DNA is TGTGCCAGCAGCTCGGGACTAGCTGATCTGGAGACCCAGTACTTC.

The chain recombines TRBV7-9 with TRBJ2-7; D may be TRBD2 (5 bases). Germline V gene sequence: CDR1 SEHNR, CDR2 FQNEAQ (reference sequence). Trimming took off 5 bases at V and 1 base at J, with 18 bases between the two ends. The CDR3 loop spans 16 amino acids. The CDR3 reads CASSPPLGRRSYEQYF. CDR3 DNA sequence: TGTGCCAGCAGCCCTCCGCTAGGGAGACGGTCCTACGAGCAGTACTTC.

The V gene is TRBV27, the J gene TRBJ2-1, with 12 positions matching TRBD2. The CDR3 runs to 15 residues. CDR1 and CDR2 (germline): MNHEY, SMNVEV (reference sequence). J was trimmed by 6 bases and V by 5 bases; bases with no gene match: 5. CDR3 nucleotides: TGTGCCAGCAGTCTAGCGGGAGGGCCCGTCAATGAGCAGTTCTTC. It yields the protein CASSLAGGPVNEQFF.

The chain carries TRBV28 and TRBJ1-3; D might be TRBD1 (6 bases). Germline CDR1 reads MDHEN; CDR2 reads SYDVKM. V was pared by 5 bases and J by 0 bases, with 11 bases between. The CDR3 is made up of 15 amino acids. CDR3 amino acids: CASSPTGSSGNTIYF. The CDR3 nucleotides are TGTGCCAGCAGTCCCACAGGGAGCTCTGGAAACACCATATATTTT.

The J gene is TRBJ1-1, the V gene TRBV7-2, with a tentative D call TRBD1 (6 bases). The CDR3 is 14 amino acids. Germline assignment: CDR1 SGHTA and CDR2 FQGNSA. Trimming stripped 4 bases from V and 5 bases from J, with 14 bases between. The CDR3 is CASSSRRGWTEAFF. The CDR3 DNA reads TGTGCCAGCAGCTCACGCAGGGGCTGGACTGAAGCTTTCTTT.

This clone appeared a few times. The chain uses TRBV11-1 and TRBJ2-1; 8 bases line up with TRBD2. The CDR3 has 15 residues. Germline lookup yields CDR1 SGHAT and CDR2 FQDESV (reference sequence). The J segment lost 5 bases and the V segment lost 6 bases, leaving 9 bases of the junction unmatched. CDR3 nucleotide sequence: TGTGCCAGCAGATGGGGACCGGGAGGGGACAATGAGCAGTTCTTC. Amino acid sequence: CASRWGPGGDNEQFF.

Here the CDR3 reads CASSLGLEDTQYF. The CDR3 DNA is TGTGCCAGCAGCTTAGGTCTCGAGGATACGCAGTATTTT. The rearrangement links TRBV7-9 to TRBJ2-3; no clear D gene. Germline values: CDR1 SEHNR, CDR2 FQNEAQ (reference sequence). This CDR3 region has 13 residues. The V end was cut by 1 base, the J end by 6 bases, with 8 bases between.

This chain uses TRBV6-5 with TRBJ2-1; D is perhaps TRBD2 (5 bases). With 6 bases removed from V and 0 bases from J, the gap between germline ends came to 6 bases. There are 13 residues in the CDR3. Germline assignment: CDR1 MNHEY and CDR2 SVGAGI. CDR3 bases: TGTGCCAGCAGAACTAGCTCCTACAATGAGCAGTTCTTC. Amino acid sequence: CASRTSSYNEQFF.